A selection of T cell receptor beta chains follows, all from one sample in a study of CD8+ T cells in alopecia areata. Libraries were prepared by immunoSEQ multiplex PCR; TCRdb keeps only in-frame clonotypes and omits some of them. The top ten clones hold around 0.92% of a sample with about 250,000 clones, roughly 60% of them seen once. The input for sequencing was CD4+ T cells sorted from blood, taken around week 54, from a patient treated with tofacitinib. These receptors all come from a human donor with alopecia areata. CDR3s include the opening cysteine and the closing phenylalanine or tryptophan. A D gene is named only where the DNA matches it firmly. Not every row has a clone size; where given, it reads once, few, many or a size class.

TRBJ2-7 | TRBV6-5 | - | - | CASSSPLSGHRYEQYF | TGTGCCAGCAGTTCCCCTTTGTCGGGACACCGCTACGAGCAGTACTTC
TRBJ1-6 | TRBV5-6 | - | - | CASSSVVNSPLHF | TGTGCCAGCAGCTCGGTGGTTAATTCACCCCTCCACTTT
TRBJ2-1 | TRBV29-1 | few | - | CSVFGGSNEQFF | TGCAGCGTCTTCGGGGGTTCGAATGAGCAGTTCTTC
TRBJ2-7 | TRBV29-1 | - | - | CSVGGGGEQYF | TGCAGCGTTGGGGGAGGGGGCGAGCAGTACTTC
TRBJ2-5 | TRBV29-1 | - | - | CSFLEGAETQYF | TGCAGCTTTCTGGAAGGGGCGGAGACCCAGTACTTC
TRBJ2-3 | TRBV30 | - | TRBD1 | CAWTPTGEYTDTQYF | TGTGCCTGGACCCCGACAGGGGAGTATACAGATACGCAGTATTTT
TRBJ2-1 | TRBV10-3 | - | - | CATRDLPYNEQFF | TGTGCCACGCGGGACCTACCCTACAATGAGCAGTTCTTC
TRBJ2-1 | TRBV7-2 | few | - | CASSPNPTGRGNEQFF | TGTGCCAGCAGCCCCAACCCGACCGGCCGGGGCAATGAGCAGTTCTTC
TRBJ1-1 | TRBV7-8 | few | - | CASSLYTEAFF | TGTGCCAGCAGCTTGTACACTGAAGCTTTCTTT
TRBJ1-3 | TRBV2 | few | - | CASSGNSGNTIYF | TGTGCCAGCAGTGGGAACTCTGGAAACACCATATATTTT
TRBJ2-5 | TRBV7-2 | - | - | CASSLAQETQYF | TGTGCCAGCAGCTTAGCTCAAGAGACCCAGTACTTC
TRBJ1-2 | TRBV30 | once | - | CAWSFLFGAGDGYTF | TGTGCCTGGAGTTTCCTTTTTGGGGCAGGGGATGGCTACACCTTC
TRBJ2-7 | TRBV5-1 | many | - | CASSWSPAYEQYF | TGCGCCAGCAGCTGGTCCCCTGCGTACGAGCAGTACTTC
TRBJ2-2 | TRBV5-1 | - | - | CASTPYTVLTGELFF | TGCGCCAGCACCCCCTACACGGTCTTGACCGGGGAGCTGTTTTTT
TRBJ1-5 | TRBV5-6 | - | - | CASSFAGDDQPQHF | TGTGCCAGCAGCTTCGCAGGGGATGATCAGCCCCAGCATTTT
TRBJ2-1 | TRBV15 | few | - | CATSRAVGSSRTRNEQFF | TGTGCCACCAGCAGAGCTGTGGGATCCTCACGGACGCGGAATGAGCAGTTCTTC
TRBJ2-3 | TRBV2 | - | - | CASSGGIGGTDTQYF | TGTGCCAGCAGTGGAGGAATAGGGGGCACAGATACGCAGTATTTT
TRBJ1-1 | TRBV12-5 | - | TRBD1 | CASGWGQGNTEAFF | TGTGCTAGTGGTTGGGGACAGGGAAACACTGAAGCTTTCTTT
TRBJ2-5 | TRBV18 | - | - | CASFLETETQYF | TGTGCCAGCTTCCTTGAGACAGAGACCCAGTACTTC
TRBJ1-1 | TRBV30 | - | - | CAWSRTANTEAFF | TGTGCCTGGAGCCGGACAGCGAACACTGAAGCTTTCTTT
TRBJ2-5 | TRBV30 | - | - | CAWSVPNQETQYF | TGTGCCTGGAGTGTACCGAATCAAGAGACCCAGTACTTC
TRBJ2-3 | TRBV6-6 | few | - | CASSATGDTQYF | TGTGCCAGCAGTGCGACCGGGGATACGCAGTATTTT
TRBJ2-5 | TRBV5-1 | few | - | CASRSYGGDQETQYF | TGCGCCAGCCGATCCTACGGGGGCGATCAAGAGACCCAGTACTTC
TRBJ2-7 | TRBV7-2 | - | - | CASSLGTGEQYF | TGTGCCAGCAGCTTGGGGACGGGCGAGCAGTACTTC
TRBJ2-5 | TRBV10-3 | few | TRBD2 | CAISDGRGGQETQYF | TGTGCCATCAGCGATGGGCGGGGGGGCCAAGAGACCCAGTACTTC
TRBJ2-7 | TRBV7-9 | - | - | CASSLGPDEQYF | TGTGCCAGCAGCTTAGGGCCTGACGAGCAGTACTTC
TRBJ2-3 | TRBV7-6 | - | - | CASSLAGADTQYF | TGTGCCAGCAGCTTAGCTGGCGCAGATACGCAGTATTTT
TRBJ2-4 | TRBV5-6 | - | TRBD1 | CASTPGTELAKNIQYF | TGTGCCAGCACCCCCGGGACAGAGTTAGCCAAAAACATTCAGTACTTC
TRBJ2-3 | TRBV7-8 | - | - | CASSLAGGTPGTQYF | TGTGCCAGCAGCTTAGCAGGTGGAACCCCCGGTACGCAGTATTTT
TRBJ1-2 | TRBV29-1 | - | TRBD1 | CSVPRQGRNGYTF | TGCAGCGTGCCCCGACAGGGGAGGAATGGCTACACCTTC
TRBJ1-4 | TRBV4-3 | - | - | CASSQGQLNEKLFF | TGCGCCAGCAGCCAAGGACAGCTGAATGAAAAACTGTTTTTT
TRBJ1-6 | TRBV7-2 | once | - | CASSLTSYNSPLHF | TGTGCCAGCAGCCTCACGAGTTATAATTCACCCCTCCACTTT
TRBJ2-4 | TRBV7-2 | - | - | CASSPVGPRGNIQYF | TGTGCCAGCAGCCCGGTGGGGCCGAGGGGAAACATTCAGTACTTC
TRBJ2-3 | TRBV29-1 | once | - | CSVEDFGDTQYF | TGCAGCGTTGAAGATTTCGGAGATACGCAGTATTTT
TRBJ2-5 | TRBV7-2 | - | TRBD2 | CASSLGWSAGRQETQYF | TGTGCCAGCAGCTTAGGGTGGTCAGCGGGGCGCCAAGAGACCCAGTACTTC
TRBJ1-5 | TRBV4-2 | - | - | CASSQSGQGGNQPQHF | TGTGCCAGCAGCCAATCAGGGCAGGGTGGCAATCAGCCCCAGCATTTT
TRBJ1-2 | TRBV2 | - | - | CASGPRRSYTF | TGTGCCAGCGGGCCACGTCGAAGCTACACCTTC
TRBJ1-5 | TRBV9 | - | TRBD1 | CASVQGECNQPQHF | TGTGCCAGCGTTCAGGGGGAGTGCAATCAGCCCCAGCATTTT
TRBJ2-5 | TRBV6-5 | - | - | CASSYSSGAQYF | TGTGCCAGCAGTTACTCGTCGGGGGCCCAGTACTTC
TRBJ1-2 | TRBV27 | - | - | CASSPDGPYGYTF | TGTGCCAGCAGTCCCGACGGCCCCTATGGCTACACCTTC
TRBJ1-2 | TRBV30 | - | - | CAWSTGYGYTF | TGTGCCTGGAGTACGGGCTATGGCTACACCTTC
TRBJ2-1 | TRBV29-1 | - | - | CSVEDRARRPNEQFF | TGCAGCGTTGAAGATCGGGCTAGACGGCCCAATGAGCAGTTCTTC
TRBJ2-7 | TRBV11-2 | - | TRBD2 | CASSLDPGGFGAGQYF | TGTGCCAGCAGCTTAGACCCGGGGGGGTTTGGAGCGGGGCAGTACTTC
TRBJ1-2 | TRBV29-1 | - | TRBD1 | CSVQTTGVNYGYTF | TGCAGCGTTCAGACAACAGGGGTTAACTATGGCTACACCTTC
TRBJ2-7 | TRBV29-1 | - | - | CSVAGVYEQYF | TGCAGCGTTGCAGGGGTGTACGAGCAGTACTTC
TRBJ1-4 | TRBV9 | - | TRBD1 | CASSHGQGNEKLFF | TGTGCCAGCAGCCACGGACAGGGAAATGAAAAACTGTTTTTT
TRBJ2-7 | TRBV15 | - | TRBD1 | CATSRPRTGPLEQYF | TGTGCCACCAGCAGACCAAGGACAGGTCCCCTGGAGCAGTACTTC
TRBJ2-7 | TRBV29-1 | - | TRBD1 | CSGGQGTSSYEQYF | TGCAGCGGCGGACAGGGTACTTCTTCCTACGAGCAGTACTTC
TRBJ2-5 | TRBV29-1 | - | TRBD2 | CSVGPTSGGETQYF | TGCAGCGTTGGGCCAACTAGCGGGGGTGAGACCCAGTACTTC
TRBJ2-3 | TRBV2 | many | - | CASSERLVADTQYF | TGTGCCAGCAGTGAAAGACTAGTTGCAGATACGCAGTATTTT
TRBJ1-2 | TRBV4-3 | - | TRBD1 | CASSQAPGQGHSAYTF | TGCGCCAGCAGCCAAGCCCCGGGACAGGGGCATTCGGCCTACACCTTC
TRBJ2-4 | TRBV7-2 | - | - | CASSLDPGRERGNIQYF | TGTGCCAGCAGCTTAGATCCCGGCAGGGAAAGAGGAAACATTCAGTACTTC